Listed here are 22 T cell receptor beta chains from one sample, sequenced in a study of blood T cells in healthy people across ages. Then a second PCR, running roughly 7 to 11 cycles, was carried out with a sample-barcoded 5' primer and a J-beta primer mix. TCRdb called the 5' RACE reads again in MiXCR, with one record for every CDR3 protein. There are some 1.7 million distinct CDR3 sequences in the sample; about 28% occur only once, and 7.7% lies in the top ten. Sequencing was performed on blood. These receptor sequences come from a woman in her twenties or thirties in good health.

On this clonotype: A read error may explain this, as a much larger clone is one base away. V is TRBV20-1 and J is TRBJ2-7; 9 bases align to TRBD2. The germline gives CDR1 DFQATT, CDR2 SNEGSKA (reference sequence). Trimming removed 6 bases from V and 7 bases from J; junction bases left unmatched: 25. The CDR3 length is 18 residues. CDR3 in amino acids: CSAPVSSGGKSSYNEQYF. The DNA of the CDR3 is TGCAGTGCCCCGGTTTCGAGCGGGGGGAAGAGCTCCTACAATGAGCAGTACTTC.

With respect to this clonotype: Sequence at one end of the junction differs from germline and may be a read error. This chain joins TRBV4-3 and TRBJ1-2; D remains ambiguous. Germline V lookup: CDR1 LGHNA, CDR2 YSLEER. This CDR3 has 13 residues. The DNA of the CDR3 is TGCGCCAGCAGCCAAGAAGCATTCTATGGCTTCACCTTC. Its translation: CASSQEAFYGFTF.

V usage is TRBV6-5 and J usage is TRBJ2-3; TRBD2 is a possible D gene (5 bases). CDR3 length: 12 residues. Trimming stripped 6 bases from V and 6 bases from J, with 10 bases between. From germline, CDR1 is MNHEY and CDR2 SVGAGI. CDR3 coding DNA: TGTGCCAGCAGGGACTCTAGGGATACGCAGTATTTT. It yields the protein CASRDSRDTQYF.

This clonotype was recorded at least ten times. The chain combines TRBV5-1 with TRBJ2-1; a possible D gene is TRBD2 (5 bases). V lost 0 bases and J lost 4, with 11 bases in between. The CDR3 sequence is 15 residues long. The germline gives CDR1 SGHRS, CDR2 YFSETQ. The CDR3 loop reads CASSLDDYAYNEQFF. DNA of the CDR3: TGCGCCAGCAGCTTGGACGACTACGCATACAATGAGCAGTTCTTC.

V gene TRBV27 combines with J gene TRBJ1-5, with D uncertain. This CDR3 region has 11 residues. Trimming pared 11 bases from V and 7 bases from J, leaving 12 bases between. CDR1 is MNHEY and CDR2 is SMNVEV in the germline V gene (reference sequence). This CDR3 reads CAGPRSQPQHF. The CDR3 DNA follows: TGTGCCGGCCCCCGGTCGCAGCCCCAGCATTTT.

The chain joins TRBV20-1 to TRBJ2-7; D gene unclear. Germline CDR1 is DFQATT and CDR2 is SNEGSKA (reference sequence). There are 14 residues in the CDR3. V shed 0 bases and J shed 3 bases, with 12 bases lying between them. The CDR3 here is CSARDPGRRYEQYF. Here the CDR3 DNA reads TGCAGTGCTAGAGATCCCGGCAGGCGCTACGAGCAGTACTTC.

This clonotype occurred many times. The chain links TRBV10-3 to TRBJ2-1; TRBD2 might be the D (7 bases). Trimming removed 4 bases from V and 9 bases from J, with 19 bases in between. The germline V gene encodes CDR1 ENHRY and CDR2 SYGVKD. CDR3 length: 15 amino acids. CDR3 nucleotide sequence: TGTGCCATCAGTGGGTCAGGACAAGGGGGGGGTGAGCAGTTCTTC. Translated: CAISGSGQGGGEQFF.

A word on this clonotype: Possible read error: a much larger clone is one base away. Written as DNA, the CDR3 is TGTGCCAGCAGCGTAGGCCCACACCGGGACAGGGGGCAAGGGGCCAGCGTCCTGACTTTC. It codes for CASSVGPHRDRGQGASVLTF. This chain joins TRBV9 and TRBJ2-6; TRBD1 agrees at 12 bases. The CDR3 runs to 20 residues. Germline CDR1 SGDLS, CDR2 YYNGEE.

The V gene is TRBV6-5, the J gene TRBJ1-1; D unclear. Germline loops: CDR1 MNHEY, CDR2 SVGAGI. The CDR3 extends over 13 amino acids. V shed 7 bases and J shed 2 bases, with 11 bases lying between them. The CDR3 DNA reads TGTGCCAGCAAGATGGGAGAAAACACTGAAGCTTTCTTT. Translated, it gives CASKMGENTEAFF.

This clonotype was picked up a small number of times. The chain links TRBV30 to TRBJ1-1; no clear D. Germline CDR1 reads GTSNPN; CDR2 reads SVGIG (reference sequence). There are 11 residues in the CDR3. V shed 0 bases and J shed 11 bases, with 10 bases lying between them. DNA for the CDR3: TGTGCCTGGAGTGTACAGAATGCGGCTTTCTTT. This sequence encodes CAWSVQNAAFF.

J is TRBJ2-4 and V is TRBV5-1, with TRBD1 matching over 9 bases. The CDR3 runs to 15 residues. From germline, CDR1 is SGHRS and CDR2 YFSETQ. V shed 0 bases and J 13 bases; nucleotides not matched to a gene: 11. The CDR3 sequence: CASSLGGQGYNEQYF. The CDR3 coding sequence is TGCGCCAGCAGCTTGGGGGGACAGGGCTACAATGAGCAGTACTTC.

Many counts were recorded for this clonotype. This chain joins TRBV15 and TRBJ2-1; D call uncertain. The CDR3 has 15 residues. Germline values: CDR1 LNHNV, CDR2 YYDKDF (reference sequence). V lost 1 base, J lost 7 bases, and 14 bases lay in between. As DNA, the CDR3 is TGTGCCACCAGCAGAGGAGGCAGTGGAAGTAATGAGCAGTTCTTC. Its protein product is CATSRGGSGSNEQFF. The full variable domain, rest sourced from reference TRBV15 and TRBJ2-1, is DAMVIQNPRYQVTQFGKPVTLSCSQTLNHNVMYWYQQKSSQAPKLLFHYYDKDFNNEADTPDNFQSRRPNTSFCFLDIRSPGLGDTAMYLCATSRGGSGSNEQFFGPGTRLTVL.

This CDR3 reads CASSEGPGTSGGAKNIQYF. The CDR3 DNA follows: TGTGCCAGCAGTGAAGGCCCCGGGACTAGCGGGGGTGCCAAAAACATTCAGTACTTC. The J gene is TRBJ2-4, the V gene TRBV2; 14 bases fit TRBD2. This CDR3 spans 19 amino acids. With 1 base clipped from V and 1 base from J, the junction kept 6 bases outside the gene matches. The V gene's germline CDR1 is SNHLY and CDR2 FYNNEI.

Many counts were recorded for this clonotype. The V and J genes are TRBV20-1 and TRBJ2-5, with D uncertain. Germline V gene data show CDR1 as DFQATT and CDR2 as SNEGSKA (reference sequence). The length of the CDR3 is 10 residues. Trimming left V 5 bases short and J 3 bases short, with 4 bases between. In DNA form, the CDR3 reads TGCAGTGCTGGGAAAGAGACCCAGTACTTC. Encoded protein: CSAGKETQYF.

This clonotype came up many times. V and J are TRBV2 and TRBJ2-7; TRBD2 matches 8 bases. V was pared by 3 bases and J by 2 bases, with 3 bases of the junction left unmatched. The CDR3 consists of 14 residues. The germline CDR1 and CDR2 sequences are SNHLY and FYNNEI. CDR3 loop: CASSDRAGAYEQYF. DNA for the CDR3: TGTGCCAGCAGTGACAGAGCGGGGGCCTACGAGCAGTACTTC. Complete variable domain (other parts from reference TRBV2 and TRBJ2-7): EPEVTQTPSHQVTQMGQEVILRCVPISNHLYFYWYRQILGQKVEFLVSFYNNEISEKSEIFDDQFSVERPDGSNFTLKIRSTKLEDSAMYFCASSDRAGAYEQYFGPGTRLTVT.

The sample holds a few counts of this clonotype. The chain links TRBV20-1 to TRBJ1-2; D is undetermined. The germline V gene has CDR1 DFQATT and CDR2 SNEGSKA (reference sequence). V lost 3 bases, J lost 3 bases, and 11 bases lay in between. This CDR3 comprises 13 residues. The CDR3 region is CSASVTSDYGYTF. Written as DNA, the CDR3 is TGCAGTGCTAGCGTAACCTCTGACTATGGCTACACCTTC.

The J gene is TRBJ2-7, the V gene TRBV20-1; D not resolved. V was clipped by 7 bases and J by 3 bases, with 13 bases between them. The CDR3 runs to 12 residues. Looked up from germline, CDR1 is DFQATT and CDR2 is SNEGSKA (reference sequence). The CDR3 is CSGEDGNYEQYF. As DNA, the CDR3 is TGCAGTGGTGAGGACGGCAACTACGAGCAGTACTTC.

Ten or more counts support this clonotype. The V gene is TRBV5-1, the J gene TRBJ2-1; no reliable D call. The CDR3 totals 15 residues. CDR1 and CDR2 from the germline V gene are SGHRS and YFSETQ. Between the trimmed V and J ends, which lost 0 bases and 2 bases, there was a span of 9 bases. CDR3 nucleotide sequence: TGCGCCAGCAGCTTGGAAGGATCGGCCTACAATGAGCAGTTCTTC. Translation gives CASSLEGSAYNEQFF.

The genes are TRBV5-1 and TRBJ1-1; a possible D gene is TRBD1 (5 bases). Trimming took 3 bases from V and 5 from J, leaving 14 bases between them. CDR1 and CDR2 (germline): SGHRS, YFSETQ. This CDR3 contains 14 residues. As DNA, the CDR3 is TGCGCCAGCAGCTCCCCGTCTTGGGGGACTGAAGCTTTCTTT. It yields the protein CASSSPSWGTEAFF.

This clonotype appeared many times. The chain employs TRBV14 and TRBJ2-7; D remains unclear. The CDR3 consists of 14 residues. V lost 6 bases, J lost 3 bases, and 15 bases lay in between. Germline V gene data show CDR1 as SGHDN and CDR2 as FVKESK. CDR3 sequence (DNA): TGTGCCAGCAGTCTTGCGGAATTCGGCTACGAGCAGTACTTC. This codes for CASSLAEFGYEQYF.

V is TRBV12-3 or TRBV12-4 and J is TRBJ2-3; 7 bases line up with TRBD2. The ends lost 6 bases at V and 11 bases at J; junction bases unmatched: 8. CDR3 size: 12 residues. The chain's CDR3 is CASSSSGTMQYF. CDR3 DNA sequence: TGTGCCAGCAGCTCATCCGGGACTATGCAGTATTTT.

CDR3 amino acids: CASSWGGTLSYEQFF. The CDR3 DNA reads as TGCGCCAGCAGCTGGGGCGGCACCTTATCGTACGAGCAGTTCTTC. The V call is TRBV5-1, the J call TRBJ2-1; D may be TRBD1 (5 bases). CDR3 size: 15 residues. CDR1 and CDR2 from the germline V gene are SGHRS and YFSETQ. The ends were cut back, 3 bases at V and 10 bases at J, with 20 bases in the middle.